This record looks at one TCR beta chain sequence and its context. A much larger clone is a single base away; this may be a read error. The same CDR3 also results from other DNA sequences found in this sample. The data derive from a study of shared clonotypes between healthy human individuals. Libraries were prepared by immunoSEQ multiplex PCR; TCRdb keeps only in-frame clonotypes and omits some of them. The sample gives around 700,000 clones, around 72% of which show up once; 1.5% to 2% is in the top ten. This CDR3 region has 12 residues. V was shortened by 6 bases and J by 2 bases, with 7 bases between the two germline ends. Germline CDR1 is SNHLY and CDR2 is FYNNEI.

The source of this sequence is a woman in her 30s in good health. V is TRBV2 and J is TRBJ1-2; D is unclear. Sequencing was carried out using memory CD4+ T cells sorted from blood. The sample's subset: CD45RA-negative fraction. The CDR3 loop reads CASSGRNYGYTF. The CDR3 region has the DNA TGTGCCAGCAGCGGACGGAACTATGGCTACACCTTC. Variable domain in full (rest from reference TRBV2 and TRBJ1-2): EPEVTQTPSHQVTQMGQEVILRCVPISNHLYFYWYRQILGQKVEFLVSFYNNEISEKSEIFDDQFSVERPDGSNFTLKIRSTKLEDSAMYFCASSGRNYGYTFGSGTRLTVV.